The rows below give T cell receptor beta chains drawn from one sample of a study of blood T cell repertoires in COVID-19. Data came from immunoSEQ multiplex PCR; TCRdb stores just in-frame clones and leaves some out. The sample yields some 230,000 clones, about 86% seen once. Sequencing used peripheral blood. These receptors were collected from a woman younger than 45 who had recovered from COVID-19. CDR3s include the opening cysteine and the closing phenylalanine or tryptophan. D genes are given only for firm matches. Clone size is shown for a subset of rows, as once, few, many or a class of expanded clone.

clone size	D gene	V gene	J gene	CDR3 protein	CDR3 DNA
-	-	TRBV5-1	TRBJ2-7	CASSLGGYEQYF	TGCGCCAGCAGCTTAGGGGGATACGAGCAGTACTTC
-	-	TRBV18	TRBJ1-1	CASSPPSRGSTEAFF	TGTGCCAGCTCACCACCATCGCGGGGGAGCACTGAAGCTTTCTTT
few	-	TRBV7-9	TRBJ1-3	CASRGPSGNTIYF	TGTGCCAGCAGGGGGCCCTCTGGAAACACCATATATTTT
-	-	TRBV30	TRBJ1-1	CAWSSENTEAFF	TGTGCCTGGAGTTCAGAAAACACTGAAGCTTTCTTT
-	-	TRBV14	TRBJ1-1	CASSPRNTEAFF	TGTGCCAGCAGCCCTAGGAACACTGAAGCTTTCTTT
-	TRBD2	TRBV11-3	TRBJ2-3	CASSITSGPYSTQYF	TGTGCCAGCAGCATCACTAGCGGGCCCTACAGTACGCAGTATTTT
few	TRBD1	TRBV11-1	TRBJ2-2	CASSLRDSQNTGELFF	TGTGCCAGCAGCTTAAGGGACAGCCAAAACACCGGGGAGCTGTTTTTT
-	-	TRBV4-1	TRBJ1-1	CASSLKGREGPEAFF	TGCGCCAGCAGCCTAAAGGGTCGAGAGGGTCCTGAAGCTTTCTTT
-	-	TRBV4-1	TRBJ2-7	CASSQGSAGYYEQYF	TGCGCCAGCAGCCAAGGGTCTGCGGGATATTACGAGCAGTACTTC
-	TRBD1	TRBV10-3	TRBJ2-1	CAISGGQASSYNEQFF	TGTGCCATCAGTGGCGGACAGGCCAGCTCCTACAATGAGCAGTTCTTC
-	-	TRBV10-3	TRBJ2-6	CAIGLGRGLGSGANVLTF	TGTGCCATCGGCCTGGGGAGGGGGTTAGGGTCTGGGGCCAACGTCCTGACTTTC
-	-	TRBV2	TRBJ1-2	CASSERDSPHRSNYGYTF	TGTGCCAGCAGTGAACGAGACAGTCCCCACCGTTCTAACTATGGCTACACCTTC
-	TRBD1	TRBV5-6	TRBJ2-2	CASSVVGGGRWPKAGELFF	TGTGCCAGCAGTGTTGTAGGGGGCGGCAGGTGGCCCAAGGCCGGGGAGCTGTTTTTT
-	-	TRBV30	TRBJ2-2	CAWSLGGNGELFF	TGTGCCTGGAGCCTCGGGGGTAACGGGGAGCTGTTTTTT
-	TRBD1	TRBV6-5	TRBJ2-2	CASSTGGAGTGELFF	TGTGCCAGCAGCACAGGGGGCGCAGGCACCGGGGAGCTGTTTTTT
-	-	TRBV28	TRBJ1-2	CASTGFDYGYTF	TGTGCCAGCACAGGGTTTGACTATGGCTACACCTTC
-	-	TRBV10-3	TRBJ1-5	CAISDGSGNQPQHF	TGTGCCATCAGTGATGGCAGTGGCAATCAGCCCCAGCATTTT
-	-	TRBV12-3/TRBV12-4	TRBJ1-1	CASSLTGNTEAFF	TGTGCCAGCAGTCTAACAGGGAACACTGAAGCTTTCTTT
-	-	TRBV5-3	TRBJ2-7	CARRRRAPVSHYEQYF	TGTGCCAGAAGACGGAGGGCCCCCGTATCCCACTACGAGCAGTACTTC
-	-	TRBV11-2	TRBJ2-1	CASSSPFGLSSDEQFF	TGTGCCAGCAGCTCCCCCTTTGGACTGAGCAGCGATGAGCAGTTCTTC
few	TRBD1	TRBV5-1	TRBJ1-2	CASSLEGQEVRGYTF	TGCGCCAGCAGCTTGGAAGGACAGGAGGTACGTGGCTACACCTTC
-	TRBD1	TRBV6-5	TRBJ1-2	CAIEGQGGYGYTF	TGTGCCATCGAGGGACAGGGCGGGTATGGCTACACCTTC
-	-	TRBV21-1	TRBJ2-4	CASSFRDRGAKNIQYF	TGTGCCAGCAGCTTCCGGGACAGGGGAGCCAAAAACATTCAGTACTTC
few	-	TRBV5-1	TRBJ2-3	CASSKPDSGLTDTQYF	TGCGCCAGCAGCAAACCGGACTCTGGGCTCACAGATACGCAGTATTTT
-	-	TRBV6-5	TRBJ1-4	CASSYGGIGEKLFF	TGTGCCAGCAGTTACGGGGGGATTGGCGAAAAACTGTTTTTT
-	TRBD2	TRBV5-5	TRBJ2-3	CASQREADTQYF	TGTGCCAGCCAGCGGGAGGCAGATACGCAGTATTTT
-	TRBD2	TRBV7-9	TRBJ2-5	CASSPAGVEKETQYF	TGTGCCAGCAGCCCCGCGGGGGTCGAAAAAGAGACCCAGTACTTC
-	TRBD2	TRBV28	TRBJ2-1	CASRGTSGGLYNEQFF	TGTGCCAGCAGGGGGACTAGCGGGGGTCTCTACAATGAGCAGTTCTTC
-	-	TRBV18	TRBJ1-1	CASSPNLQGMNTEAFF	TGTGCCAGCTCCCCAAACCTACAGGGTATGAACACTGAAGCTTTCTTT
once	TRBD2	TRBV28	TRBJ2-1	CASSFLSSGSKNEQFF	TGTGCCAGCAGTTTCCTTTCTAGCGGGAGTAAAAATGAGCAGTTCTTC
-	-	TRBV3-1/TRBV3-2	TRBJ1-4	CASSRGTFSNEKLFF	TGTGCCAGCAGCCGAGGGACATTTTCTAATGAAAAACTGTTTTTT
-	-	TRBV29-1	TRBJ2-2	CSVAANTGELFF	TGCAGCGTTGCGGCGAACACCGGGGAGCTGTTTTTT
-	-	TRBV18	TRBJ2-3	CASSPGHRTDTQYF	TGTGCCAGCTCACCAGGACACCGCACAGATACGCAGTATTTT
-	-	TRBV19	TRBJ2-7	CASNSQEGPYEQYF	TGTGCCAGCAATAGCCAGGAGGGTCCCTACGAGCAGTACTTC
-	-	TRBV19	TRBJ1-2	CASTQLFRGPSEFVHYGYTF	TGTGCCAGCACGCAGCTCTTCAGGGGACCCAGTGAGTTTGTTCACTATGGCTACACCTTC
-	TRBD1	TRBV6-6	TRBJ1-4	CASRTGGTNEKLFF	TGTGCCAGCAGGACAGGGGGAACTAATGAAAAACTGTTTTTT
once	-	TRBV19	TRBJ2-7	CASSIWVGPGSSYEQYF	TGTGCCAGTAGTATCTGGGTTGGGCCGGGATCCTCCTACGAGCAGTACTTC
-	TRBD2	TRBV27	TRBJ2-7	CASSLTRTSRSYEQYF	TGTGCCAGCAGTCTAACCCGGACTAGCCGTAGCTACGAGCAGTACTTC
-	-	TRBV24-1	TRBJ2-4	CATSGNRVAKNIQYF	TGTGCCACCAGTGGGAACAGGGTTGCCAAAAACATTCAGTACTTC
-	TRBD2	TRBV3-1/TRBV3-2	TRBJ2-3	CASSPGGPTDTQYF	TGTGCCAGCAGTCCGGGAGGGCCGACAGATACGCAGTATTTT
-	TRBD1	TRBV29-1	TRBJ1-2	CSVEDQQGAEEQGYTF	TGCAGCGTTGAAGATCAACAGGGGGCGGAGGAACAGGGCTACACCTTC